The TCR beta chain under discussion was sequenced for a study of T-cell reconstitution after alpha-beta-depleted transplantation in children. This CDR3 is 14 amino acids long. CDR1 is MNHEY, CDR2 SMNVEV, per germline (reference sequence). Trimming stripped 5 bases from V and 2 bases from J, with 13 bases between. A TCRbeta library incorporating unique molecular identifiers was prepared. TCRdb reprocessed the PCR reads with MiXCR, giving one entry per CDR3 protein. The sample lists about 410,000 distinct CDR3 sequences, just over 20% occurring once. This clonotype has more than one count but fewer than ten.

The source is a human donor who donated a stem cell graft to a child with acute myeloid leukemia. The rearrangement links TRBV27 to TRBJ2-7, with D uncertain. The sequencing used PBMCs from the stem cell graft donor, collected from the stem cell graft. The CDR3 here is CASSRLGTAYEQYF. In DNA form, the CDR3 reads TGTGCCAGCAGTCGACTGGGAACCGCCTACGAGCAGTACTTC.